The rows below give T cell receptor beta chains drawn from one sample of a study of T-cell memory formation after mild COVID-19. TCRdb re-derived calls from the 5' RACE reads in MiXCR, one entry per CDR3 protein. Found here are tens of thousands of distinct CDR3 sequences, about 16% of them singletons; the top ten hold about 1.4%. The sequencing sample was made of PBMCs or a T cell subset sorted from them (not recorded which). The receptor source for this set is an adult who had mild COVID-19 (a few samples of this study predate the infection). Cell type and time point are not known. CDR3s include the opening cysteine and the closing phenylalanine or tryptophan. D genes are given only for firm matches. Clone size, where shown, is once, few, many, or a class for clones that have expanded.

v_gene: TRBV6-1; d_gene: -; abundance: -; j_gene: TRBJ1-6; CDR3nt: TGTGCCAGCAGTCTTCAGGGGCTCCACTTT; CDR3aa: CASSLQGLHF
v_gene: TRBV5-6; d_gene: -; abundance: many; j_gene: TRBJ2-3; CDR3nt: TGTGCCAGCAGCTTGGGGGGGGGCCCGGTGGATACGCAGTATTTT; CDR3aa: CASSLGGGPVDTQYF
v_gene: TRBV9; d_gene: -; abundance: -; j_gene: TRBJ1-3; CDR3nt: TGTGCCAGCTCCCCCGGGCCCGTCCCTGGAAACACCATATATTTT; CDR3aa: CASSPGPVPGNTIYF
v_gene: TRBV6-5; d_gene: -; abundance: many; j_gene: TRBJ1-2; CDR3nt: TGTGCCAGCAGCGCCGGACGGACTTCCTATGGCTACACCTTC; CDR3aa: CASSAGRTSYGYTF
v_gene: TRBV15; d_gene: -; abundance: many; j_gene: TRBJ2-5; CDR3nt: TGTGCCACCAGCAGGGAGGCGAGGGGGACCCAGTACTTC; CDR3aa: CATSREARGTQYF
v_gene: TRBV7-8; d_gene: -; abundance: medium-sized; j_gene: TRBJ2-1; CDR3nt: TGTGCCAGCAGACAAGGACGGACTAATTACAATGAGCAGTTCTTC; CDR3aa: CASRQGRTNYNEQFF
v_gene: TRBV19; d_gene: -; abundance: few; j_gene: TRBJ2-6; CDR3nt: TGTGCCAGTAGTAACCACTTGAGGGGAGGAGGGGCCAACGTCCTGACTTTC; CDR3aa: CASSNHLRGGGANVLTF
v_gene: TRBV15; d_gene: -; abundance: many; j_gene: TRBJ1-2; CDR3nt: TGTGCCACCAGCAGAGAGCCGGGGGTCTACACCGATGGCTACACCTTC; CDR3aa: CATSREPGVYTDGYTF
v_gene: TRBV12-3/TRBV12-4; d_gene: -; abundance: many; j_gene: TRBJ2-7; CDR3nt: TGTGCCAGCAGTCCCCAGGGGCTAGCCTCCTACGAGCAGTACTTC; CDR3aa: CASSPQGLASYEQYF
v_gene: TRBV5-6; d_gene: -; abundance: -; j_gene: TRBJ1-1; CDR3nt: TGTGCCAGCAGCTTGGACCTCTTAGGGGCCATTGAAGCTTTCTTT; CDR3aa: CASSLDLLGAIEAFF
v_gene: TRBV12-3/TRBV12-4; d_gene: TRBD2; abundance: many; j_gene: TRBJ2-7; CDR3nt: TGTGCCAGCAGTCGGGGCGGGAGTTTCCACGAGCAGTACTTC; CDR3aa: CASSRGGSFHEQYF
v_gene: TRBV3-1; d_gene: -; abundance: -; j_gene: TRBJ1-5; CDR3nt: TGTGCCAGCAGCCCCTGGGGGGGGGGAAGCAATCAGCCCCAGCATTTT; CDR3aa: CASSPWGGGSNQPQHF
v_gene: TRBV5-6; d_gene: -; abundance: many; j_gene: TRBJ2-7; CDR3nt: TGTGCCAGCAGCTCCTGGGACGGCTACGAGCAGTACTTC; CDR3aa: CASSSWDGYEQYF
v_gene: TRBV4-1; d_gene: -; abundance: -; j_gene: TRBJ2-7; CDR3nt: TGCGCCAGCAGCCCGACTCACTCAAGCTCCTACGAGCAGTACTTC; CDR3aa: CASSPTHSSSYEQYF
v_gene: TRBV27; d_gene: TRBD1; abundance: many; j_gene: TRBJ2-1; CDR3nt: TGTGCCAGCAGAAAAACAGGGGGCACCAACAATGAGCAGTTCTTC; CDR3aa: CASRKTGGTNNEQFF
v_gene: TRBV20-1; d_gene: -; abundance: many; j_gene: TRBJ1-4; CDR3nt: TGCAGTGCTGCCCGGGGTCCGCAGGGACTAAGATGGGATGAAAAACTGTTTTTT; CDR3aa: CSAARGPQGLRWDEKLFF
v_gene: TRBV25-1; d_gene: TRBD1; abundance: many; j_gene: TRBJ1-5; CDR3nt: TGTGCCAGCAGTGAGGGGCAGGGGGCGAATCAGCCCCAGCATTTT; CDR3aa: CASSEGQGANQPQHF
v_gene: TRBV7-8; d_gene: -; abundance: -; j_gene: TRBJ1-3; CDR3nt: TGTGCCAGCAGCTCATCACGTGGGGCCCGACCTGGAAACACCATATATTTT; CDR3aa: CASSSSRGARPGNTIYF
v_gene: TRBV3-1; d_gene: -; abundance: few; j_gene: TRBJ1-2; CDR3nt: TGTGCCAGCAGCCAACGGGGAAAGGGCGGCTACACCTTC; CDR3aa: CASSQRGKGGYTF
v_gene: TRBV4-3; d_gene: -; abundance: -; j_gene: TRBJ2-7; CDR3nt: TGCGCCAGCAGCCAAGATGGTGGGGACGAGCAGTACTTC; CDR3aa: CASSQDGGDEQYF
v_gene: TRBV6-4; d_gene: -; abundance: -; j_gene: TRBJ2-3; CDR3nt: TGTGCCAGCAGTGACTCGACAGATACGCAGTATTTT; CDR3aa: CASSDSTDTQYF
v_gene: TRBV29-1; d_gene: -; abundance: many; j_gene: TRBJ1-4; CDR3nt: TGCAGCGTTGCCTTGATTGGCAGGGAATCAACTAATGAAAAACTGTTTTTT; CDR3aa: CSVALIGRESTNEKLFF
v_gene: TRBV2; d_gene: -; abundance: few; j_gene: TRBJ1-5; CDR3nt: TGTGCCAGCAGTCCCGACAGGCTCCGCAATCAGCCCCAGCATTTT; CDR3aa: CASSPDRLRNQPQHF
v_gene: TRBV24-1; d_gene: TRBD2; abundance: many; j_gene: TRBJ2-7; CDR3nt: TGTGCCACCAGTGACCCGAACAGCGGGAGGGACTACGAGCAGTACTTC; CDR3aa: CATSDPNSGRDYEQYF
v_gene: TRBV19; d_gene: TRBD1; abundance: many; j_gene: TRBJ1-2; CDR3nt: TGTGCCAGTAAGGGACAGGTAGCGCGCAACTATGGCTACACCTTC; CDR3aa: CASKGQVARNYGYTF
v_gene: TRBV7-2; d_gene: TRBD2; abundance: -; j_gene: TRBJ2-5; CDR3nt: TGTGCCAGCAGCTCCGACTACGACTGGACTAGCGCGACCGGGGCCCAGTACTTC; CDR3aa: CASSSDYDWTSATGAQYF
v_gene: TRBV18; d_gene: -; abundance: -; j_gene: TRBJ2-2; CDR3nt: TGTGCCAGCTCTCTTAGGAGCGGGAACACCGGGGAGCTGTTTTTT; CDR3aa: CASSLRSGNTGELFF
v_gene: TRBV11-3; d_gene: -; abundance: few; j_gene: TRBJ2-5; CDR3nt: TGTGCCAGCAGCTTAGCCTCCCATACCCAAGAGACCCAGTACTTC; CDR3aa: CASSLASHTQETQYF
v_gene: TRBV7-3; d_gene: TRBD2; abundance: many; j_gene: TRBJ2-6; CDR3nt: TGTGCCAGCAGCTCCCCAGCGGGGGGGCCTGGGGCCAACGTCCTGACTTTC; CDR3aa: CASSSPAGGPGANVLTF
v_gene: TRBV5-1; d_gene: -; abundance: -; j_gene: TRBJ2-1; CDR3nt: TGCGCCAGCAGCGAAGGGACAGTTAATTCCGGGGGGCAGTTCTTC; CDR3aa: CASSEGTVNSGGQFF
v_gene: TRBV7-2; d_gene: -; abundance: many; j_gene: TRBJ1-2; CDR3nt: TGTGCCAGCAGCCCGGGGTTGGGGAACTATGGCTACACCTTC; CDR3aa: CASSPGLGNYGYTF
v_gene: TRBV5-1; d_gene: TRBD1; abundance: medium-sized; j_gene: TRBJ2-3; CDR3nt: TGCGCCAGCAGCATAGGACAGGGAACAGATACGCAGTATTTT; CDR3aa: CASSIGQGTDTQYF
v_gene: TRBV6-5; d_gene: -; abundance: -; j_gene: TRBJ2-1; CDR3nt: TGTGCCAGCAGTTACGAGACCTCCAGAGGCAATGAGCAGTTCTTC; CDR3aa: CASSYETSRGNEQFF
v_gene: TRBV3-1; d_gene: TRBD2; abundance: -; j_gene: TRBJ2-5; CDR3nt: TGTGCCAGCAGCCAAGGACTAGCGGGAGGGGGTTCGGAGACCCAGTACTTC; CDR3aa: CASSQGLAGGGSETQYF
v_gene: TRBV6-1; d_gene: -; abundance: many; j_gene: TRBJ1-6; CDR3nt: TGTGCCAGCAGTGATACAGTTCTAGGGAATTCACCCCTCCACTTT; CDR3aa: CASSDTVLGNSPLHF
v_gene: TRBV6-5; d_gene: -; abundance: few; j_gene: TRBJ1-1; CDR3nt: TGTGCCAGCAGCCCCTTAGACAGCCAAACTGAAGCTTTCTTT; CDR3aa: CASSPLDSQTEAFF
v_gene: TRBV4-1; d_gene: TRBD1; abundance: many; j_gene: TRBJ1-5; CDR3nt: TGCGCCAGCAGCCACCCAGGGGGAGGTTTGCCCCAGCATTTT; CDR3aa: CASSHPGGGLPQHF
v_gene: TRBV20-1; d_gene: -; abundance: few; j_gene: TRBJ1-2; CDR3nt: TGCAGTGCCCGTAACAAAGACAACTATGGCTACACCTTC; CDR3aa: CSARNKDNYGYTF
v_gene: TRBV30; d_gene: TRBD2; abundance: -; j_gene: TRBJ2-7; CDR3nt: TGTGCCTGGAGCCCATCGGGGGGGGGATGGTACGAGCAGTACTTC; CDR3aa: CAWSPSGGGWYEQYF
v_gene: TRBV18; d_gene: -; abundance: few; j_gene: TRBJ2-5; CDR3nt: TGTGCCAGCTCACGAACGACCCAAGAGACCCAGTACTTC; CDR3aa: CASSRTTQETQYF
v_gene: TRBV4-1; d_gene: TRBD2; abundance: medium-sized; j_gene: TRBJ2-1; CDR3nt: TGCGCCAGCAGCCAAGCTCGGGGGTGGACTAGCGGGAGGGCCGAGTACAATGAGCAGTTCTTC; CDR3aa: CASSQARGWTSGRAEYNEQFF
v_gene: TRBV7-3; d_gene: -; abundance: -; j_gene: TRBJ1-1; CDR3nt: TGTGCCAGCAGCCTTACTACAGGGACCTCTGAAGCTTTCTTT; CDR3aa: CASSLTTGTSEAFF
v_gene: TRBV14; d_gene: -; abundance: many; j_gene: TRBJ2-7; CDR3nt: TGTGCCAGCAGCCCCTGGGCTATGTACGAGCAGTACTTC; CDR3aa: CASSPWAMYEQYF
v_gene: TRBV30; d_gene: -; abundance: many; j_gene: TRBJ2-2; CDR3nt: TGTGCCTGGAGTGTAAAGGCCAGCACGAACACCGGGGAGCTGTTTTTT; CDR3aa: CAWSVKASTNTGELFF
v_gene: TRBV3-1; d_gene: -; abundance: -; j_gene: TRBJ1-1; CDR3nt: TGTGCCAGCAGCTCGGGACACCTCCTCTGGGGCAACACTGAAGCTTTCTTT; CDR3aa: CASSSGHLLWGNTEAFF
v_gene: TRBV7-9; d_gene: -; abundance: -; j_gene: TRBJ1-2; CDR3nt: TGTGCCAGCAGCTTAGGGGCCCGTTCCCCCTATGGCTACACCTTC; CDR3aa: CASSLGARSPYGYTF
v_gene: TRBV12-3/TRBV12-4; d_gene: -; abundance: many; j_gene: TRBJ2-7; CDR3nt: TGTGCCAGCAGTTTAAGGGCGGGAACCTACGAGCAGTACTTC; CDR3aa: CASSLRAGTYEQYF
v_gene: TRBV29-1; d_gene: -; abundance: many; j_gene: TRBJ1-6; CDR3nt: TGCAGCGCTGCGTCGGACAGCCATTCACCCCTCCACTTT; CDR3aa: CSAASDSHSPLHF
v_gene: TRBV20-1; d_gene: -; abundance: many; j_gene: TRBJ2-5; CDR3nt: TGCAGTGCTAGAAACAGTGTCCGAGGGACCCAGTACTTC; CDR3aa: CSARNSVRGTQYF